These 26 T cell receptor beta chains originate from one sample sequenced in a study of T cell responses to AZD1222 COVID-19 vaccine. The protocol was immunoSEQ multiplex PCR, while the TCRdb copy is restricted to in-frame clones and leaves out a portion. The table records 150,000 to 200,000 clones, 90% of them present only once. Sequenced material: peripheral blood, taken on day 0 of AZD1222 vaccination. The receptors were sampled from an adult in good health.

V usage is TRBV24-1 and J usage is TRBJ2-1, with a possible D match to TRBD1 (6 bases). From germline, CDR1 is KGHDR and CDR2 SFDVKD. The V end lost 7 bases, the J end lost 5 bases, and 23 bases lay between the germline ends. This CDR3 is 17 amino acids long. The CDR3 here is CATSGREARGTDNEQFF. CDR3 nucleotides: TGTGCCACCAGCGGCCGTGAGGCCAGGGGTACCGACAATGAGCAGTTCTTC.

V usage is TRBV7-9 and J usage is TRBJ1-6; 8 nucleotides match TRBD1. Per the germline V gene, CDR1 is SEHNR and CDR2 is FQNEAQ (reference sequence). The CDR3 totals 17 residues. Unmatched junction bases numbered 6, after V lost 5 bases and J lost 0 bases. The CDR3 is CASSPRQGSSYNSPLHF. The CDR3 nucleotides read TGTGCCAGCAGCCCCCGACAGGGGAGCTCCTATAATTCACCCCTCCACTTT.

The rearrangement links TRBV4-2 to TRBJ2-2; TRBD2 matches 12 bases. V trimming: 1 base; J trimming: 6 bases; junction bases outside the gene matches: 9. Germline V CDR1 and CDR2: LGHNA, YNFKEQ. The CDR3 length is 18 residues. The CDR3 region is CASSQVLAGGPDSGELFF. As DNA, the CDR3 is TGTGCCAGCAGCCAAGTCCTAGCGGGAGGGCCTGACTCCGGGGAGCTGTTTTTT.

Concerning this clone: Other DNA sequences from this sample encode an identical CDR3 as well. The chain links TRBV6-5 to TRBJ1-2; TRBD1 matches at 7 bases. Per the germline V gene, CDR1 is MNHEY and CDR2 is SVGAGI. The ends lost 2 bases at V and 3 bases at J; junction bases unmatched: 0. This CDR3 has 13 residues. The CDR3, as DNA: TGTGCCAGCAGTTACGACAGGGACTATGGCTACACCTTC. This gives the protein CASSYDRDYGYTF.

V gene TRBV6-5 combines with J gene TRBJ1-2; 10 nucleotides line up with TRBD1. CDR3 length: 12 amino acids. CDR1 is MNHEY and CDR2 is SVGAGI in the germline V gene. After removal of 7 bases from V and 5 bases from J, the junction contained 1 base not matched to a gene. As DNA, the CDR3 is TGTGCCAGCAAGGACAGGGGGTATGGCTACACCTTC. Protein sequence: CASKDRGYGYTF.

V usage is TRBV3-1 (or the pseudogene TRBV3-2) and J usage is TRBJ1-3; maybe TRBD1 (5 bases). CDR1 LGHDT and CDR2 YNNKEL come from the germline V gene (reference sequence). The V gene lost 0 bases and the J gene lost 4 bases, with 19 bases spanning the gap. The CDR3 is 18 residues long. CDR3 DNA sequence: TGTGCCAGCAGCCAAGAAGGTATTAGGGGATCTAAAGGAAACACCATATATTTT. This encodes CASSQEGIRGSKGNTIYF.

This chain's CDR3 is CASSDTGFREQFF. As DNA, the CDR3 is TGTGCCAGCAGCGATACGGGGTTCAGGGAGCAGTTCTTC. The chain employs TRBV6-5 and TRBJ2-1, with TRBD2 as a possible D gene (5 bases). This CDR3 has 13 residues. Germline CDR1 is MNHEY and CDR2 is SVGAGI. Trimming pared 6 bases from V and 10 bases from J, leaving 16 bases between.

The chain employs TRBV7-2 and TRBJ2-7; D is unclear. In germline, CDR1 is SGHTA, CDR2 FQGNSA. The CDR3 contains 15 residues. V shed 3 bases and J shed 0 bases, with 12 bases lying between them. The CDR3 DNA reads TGTGCCAGCAGCTTGGCGGCCCCGAGCTCCTACGAGCAGTACTTC. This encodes CASSLAAPSSYEQYF.

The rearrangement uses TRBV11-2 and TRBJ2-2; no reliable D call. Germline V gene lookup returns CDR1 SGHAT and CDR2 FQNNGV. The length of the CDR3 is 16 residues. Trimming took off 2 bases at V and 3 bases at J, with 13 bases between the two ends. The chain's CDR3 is CASSLRLTPDTGELFF. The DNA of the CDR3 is TGTGCCAGCAGCTTAAGACTCACACCTGACACCGGGGAGCTGTTTTTT.

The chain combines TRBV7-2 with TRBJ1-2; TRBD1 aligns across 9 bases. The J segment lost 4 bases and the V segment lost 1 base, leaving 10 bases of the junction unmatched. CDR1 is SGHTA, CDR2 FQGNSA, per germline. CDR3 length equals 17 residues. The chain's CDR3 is CASSLGATGGAPYGYTF. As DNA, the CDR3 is TGTGCCAGCAGCTTAGGGGCCACAGGGGGCGCCCCCTATGGCTACACCTTC.

The CDR3 is CASSIETGNTEAFF. The DNA of the CDR3 is TGTGCCAGTAGTATAGAGACAGGGAACACTGAAGCTTTCTTT. The rearrangement uses TRBV19 and TRBJ1-1, with D possibly TRBD1 on 6 matching bases. V was clipped by 0 bases and J by 1 base, with 6 bases between them. This CDR3 comprises 14 residues. From germline, CDR1 is LNHDA and CDR2 SQIVND (reference sequence).

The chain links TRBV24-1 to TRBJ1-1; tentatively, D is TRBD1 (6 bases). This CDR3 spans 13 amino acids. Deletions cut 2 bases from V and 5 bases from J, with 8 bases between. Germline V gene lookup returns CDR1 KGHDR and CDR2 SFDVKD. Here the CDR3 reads CATSDSGQTEAFF. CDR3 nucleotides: TGTGCCACCAGTGATTCTGGACAGACTGAAGCTTTCTTT.

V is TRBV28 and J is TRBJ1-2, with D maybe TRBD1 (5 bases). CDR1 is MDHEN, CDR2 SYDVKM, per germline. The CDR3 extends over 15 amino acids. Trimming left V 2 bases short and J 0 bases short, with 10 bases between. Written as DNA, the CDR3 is TGTGCCAGCAGTTTAACCCGGGGGACTAACTATGGCTACACCTTC. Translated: CASSLTRGTNYGYTF.

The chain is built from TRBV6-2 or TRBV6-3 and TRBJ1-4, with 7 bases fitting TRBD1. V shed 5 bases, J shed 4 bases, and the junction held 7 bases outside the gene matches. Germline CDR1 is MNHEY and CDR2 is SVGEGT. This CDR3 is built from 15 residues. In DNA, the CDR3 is TGTGCCAGCAGTAGAATACAGGGGAGTAATGAAAAACTGTTTTTT. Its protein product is CASSRIQGSNEKLFF.

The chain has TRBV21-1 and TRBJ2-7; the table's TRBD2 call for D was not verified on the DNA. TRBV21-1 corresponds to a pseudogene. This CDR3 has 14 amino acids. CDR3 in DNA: TGTGCCAGCAGCAAAGAGACTGGCTCCTACGAGCAGTACTTC. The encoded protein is CASSKETGSYEQYF.

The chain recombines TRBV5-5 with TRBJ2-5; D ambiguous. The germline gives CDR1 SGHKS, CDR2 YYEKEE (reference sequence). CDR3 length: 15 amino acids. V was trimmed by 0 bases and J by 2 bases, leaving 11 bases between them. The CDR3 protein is CASSLDGQPQETQYF. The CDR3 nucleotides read TGTGCCAGCAGCTTGGATGGTCAGCCGCAAGAGACCCAGTACTTC.

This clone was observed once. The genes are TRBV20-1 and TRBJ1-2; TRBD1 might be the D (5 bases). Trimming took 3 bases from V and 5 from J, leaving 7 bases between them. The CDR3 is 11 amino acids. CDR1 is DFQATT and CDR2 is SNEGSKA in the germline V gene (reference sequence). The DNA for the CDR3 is TGCAGTGCTAGTGGGGGATATGGCTACACCTTC. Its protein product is CSASGGYGYTF.

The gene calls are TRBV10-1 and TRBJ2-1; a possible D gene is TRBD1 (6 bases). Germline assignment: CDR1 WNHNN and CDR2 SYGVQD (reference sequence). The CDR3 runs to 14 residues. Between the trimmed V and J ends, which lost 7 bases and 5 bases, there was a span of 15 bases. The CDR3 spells CASKPGQNNNEQFF. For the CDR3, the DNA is TGCGCCAGCAAACCGGGACAAAATAACAATGAGCAGTTCTTC.

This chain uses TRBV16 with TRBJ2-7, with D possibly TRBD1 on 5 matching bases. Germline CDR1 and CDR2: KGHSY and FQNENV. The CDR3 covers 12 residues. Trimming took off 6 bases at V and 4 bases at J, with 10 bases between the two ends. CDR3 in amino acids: CASSRTTYEQYF. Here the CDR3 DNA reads TGTGCCAGCAGTCGGACAACATACGAGCAGTACTTC. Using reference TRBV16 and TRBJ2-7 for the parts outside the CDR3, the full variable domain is GEEVAQTPKHLVRGEGQKAKLYCAPIKGHSYVFWYQQVLKNEFKFLISFQNENVFDETGMPKERFSAKCLPNSPCSLEIQATKLEDSAVYFCASSRTTYEQYFGPGTRLTVT.

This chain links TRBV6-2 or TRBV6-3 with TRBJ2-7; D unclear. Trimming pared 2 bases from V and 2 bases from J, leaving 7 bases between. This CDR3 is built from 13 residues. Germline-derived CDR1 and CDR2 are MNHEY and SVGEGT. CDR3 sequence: CASSYDGTYEQYF. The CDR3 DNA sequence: TGTGCCAGCAGTTACGACGGAACCTACGAGCAGTACTTC.

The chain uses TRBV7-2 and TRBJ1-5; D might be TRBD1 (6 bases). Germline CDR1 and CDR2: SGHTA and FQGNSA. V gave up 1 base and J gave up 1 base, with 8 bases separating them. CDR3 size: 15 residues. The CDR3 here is CASSLGRGSNQPQHF. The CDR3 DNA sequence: TGTGCCAGCAGCTTAGGTAGGGGGAGCAATCAGCCCCAGCATTTT.

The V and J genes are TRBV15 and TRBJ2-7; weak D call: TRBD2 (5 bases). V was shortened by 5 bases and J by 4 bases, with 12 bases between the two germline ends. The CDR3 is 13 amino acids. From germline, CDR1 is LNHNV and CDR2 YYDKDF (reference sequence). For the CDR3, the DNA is TGTGCCACCAGCGGGGAGACTTCATACGAGCAGTACTTC. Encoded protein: CATSGETSYEQYF.

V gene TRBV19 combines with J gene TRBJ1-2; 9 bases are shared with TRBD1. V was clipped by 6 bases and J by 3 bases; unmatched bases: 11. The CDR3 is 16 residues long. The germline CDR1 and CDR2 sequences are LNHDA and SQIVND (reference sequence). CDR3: CASSIGTGRLHYGYTF. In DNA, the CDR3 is TGTGCCAGTAGCATCGGGACAGGGCGATTGCACTATGGCTACACCTTC. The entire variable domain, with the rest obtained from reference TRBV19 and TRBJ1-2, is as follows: DGGITQSPKYLFRKEGQNVTLSCEQNLNHDAMYWYRQDPGQGLRLIYYSQIVNDFQKGDIAEGYSVSREKKESFPLTVTSAQKNPTAFYLCASSIGTGRLHYGYTFGSGTRLTVV.

The DNA of the CDR3 is TGTGCCAGCAGCCAAGGAAGGCAGGGTGGAAATTCACCCCTCCACTTT. Amino acids: CASSQGRQGGNSPLHF. The J gene is TRBJ1-6, the V gene TRBV3-1 (or the pseudogene TRBV3-2); TRBD1 is a possible D gene (5 bases). Germline values: CDR1 LGHDT, CDR2 YNNKEL (reference sequence). Trimming removed 1 base from V and 7 bases from J, with 14 bases in between. The CDR3 loop spans 16 amino acids.

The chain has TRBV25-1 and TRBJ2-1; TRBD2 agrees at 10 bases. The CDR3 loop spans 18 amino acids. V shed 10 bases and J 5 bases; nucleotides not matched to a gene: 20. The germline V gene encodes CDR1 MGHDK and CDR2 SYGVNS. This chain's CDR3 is CATPEVLAGVVHHNEQFF. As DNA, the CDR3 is TGTGCCACCCCCGAGGTCCTAGCGGGAGTGGTGCACCACAATGAGCAGTTCTTC.

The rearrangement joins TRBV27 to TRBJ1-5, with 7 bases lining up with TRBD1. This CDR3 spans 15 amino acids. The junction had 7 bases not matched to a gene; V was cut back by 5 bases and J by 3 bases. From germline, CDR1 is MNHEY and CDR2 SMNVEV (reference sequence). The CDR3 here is CASSPQGGINQPQHF. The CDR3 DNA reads TGTGCCAGCAGTCCGCAGGGGGGGATCAATCAGCCCCAGCATTTT.